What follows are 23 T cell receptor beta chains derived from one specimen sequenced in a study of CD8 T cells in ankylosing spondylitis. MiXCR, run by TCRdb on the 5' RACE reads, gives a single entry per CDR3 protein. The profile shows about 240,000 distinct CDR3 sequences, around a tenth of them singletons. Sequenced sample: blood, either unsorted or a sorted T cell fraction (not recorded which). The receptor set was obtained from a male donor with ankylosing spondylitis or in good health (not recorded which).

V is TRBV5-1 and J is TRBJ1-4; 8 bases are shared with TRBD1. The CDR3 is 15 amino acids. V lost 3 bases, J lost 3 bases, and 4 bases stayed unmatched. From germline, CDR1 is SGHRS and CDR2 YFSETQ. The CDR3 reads CASSSGQGSNEKLFF. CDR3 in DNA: TGCGCCAGCAGCTCCGGACAGGGTTCTAATGAAAAACTGTTTTTT.

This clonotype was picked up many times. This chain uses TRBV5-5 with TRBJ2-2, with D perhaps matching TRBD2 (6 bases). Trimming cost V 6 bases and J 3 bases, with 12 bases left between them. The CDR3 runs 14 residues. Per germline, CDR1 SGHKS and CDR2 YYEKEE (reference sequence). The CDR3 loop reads CASNTGGDTGELFF. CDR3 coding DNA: TGTGCCAGCAACACCGGAGGGGACACCGGGGAGCTGTTTTTT.

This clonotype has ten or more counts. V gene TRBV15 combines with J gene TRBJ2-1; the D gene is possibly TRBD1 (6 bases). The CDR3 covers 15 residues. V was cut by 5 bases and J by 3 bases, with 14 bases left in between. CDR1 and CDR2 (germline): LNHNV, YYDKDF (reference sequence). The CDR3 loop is CATSAGTIFYNEQFF. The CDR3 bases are TGTGCCACCAGCGCCGGGACAATCTTCTACAATGAGCAGTTCTTC.

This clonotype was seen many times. CDR3 loop: CSVEDKGTEAFF. CDR3 sequence (DNA): TGCAGCGTTGAAGATAAAGGGACTGAAGCTTTCTTT. The chain recombines TRBV29-1 with TRBJ1-1; D not resolved. Germline V gene sequence: CDR1 SQVTM, CDR2 ANQGSEA. V lost 0 bases and J lost 5, with 7 bases in between. The CDR3 contains 12 residues.

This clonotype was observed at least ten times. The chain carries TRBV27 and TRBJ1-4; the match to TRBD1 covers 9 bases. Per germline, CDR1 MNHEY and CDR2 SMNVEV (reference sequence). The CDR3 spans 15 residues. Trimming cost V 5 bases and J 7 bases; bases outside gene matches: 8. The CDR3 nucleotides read TGTGCCAGCAGTCCGAGAACAGGGGGCAGTGAAAAACTGTTTTTT. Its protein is CASSPRTGGSEKLFF.

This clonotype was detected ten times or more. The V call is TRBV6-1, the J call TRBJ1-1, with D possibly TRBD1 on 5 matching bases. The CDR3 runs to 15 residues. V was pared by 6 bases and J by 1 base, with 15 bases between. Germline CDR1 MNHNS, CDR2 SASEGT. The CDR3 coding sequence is TGTGCCAGCAGAAACGACCGGGACGCGAACACTGAAGCTTTCTTT. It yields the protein CASRNDRDANTEAFF.

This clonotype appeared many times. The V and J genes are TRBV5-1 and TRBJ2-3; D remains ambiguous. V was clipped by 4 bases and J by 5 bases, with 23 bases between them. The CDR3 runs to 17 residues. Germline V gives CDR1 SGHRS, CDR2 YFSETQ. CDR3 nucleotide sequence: TGCGCCAGCAGCCTGGTCACGTCGGACGGGTCAGGAGATACGCAGTATTTT. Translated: CASSLVTSDGSGDTQYF.

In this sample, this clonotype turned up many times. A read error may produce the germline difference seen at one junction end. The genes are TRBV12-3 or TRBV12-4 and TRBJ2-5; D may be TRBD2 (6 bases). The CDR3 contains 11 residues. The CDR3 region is CASSVRGVRVF. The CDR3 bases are TGTGCCAGCAGTGTACGCGGGGTCCGAGTCTTC.

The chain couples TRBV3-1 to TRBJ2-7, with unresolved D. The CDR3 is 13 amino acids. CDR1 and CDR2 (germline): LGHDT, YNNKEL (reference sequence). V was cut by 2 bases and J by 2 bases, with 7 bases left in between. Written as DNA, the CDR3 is TGTGCCAGCAGCCAACGACTGGCCTACGAGCAGTACTTC. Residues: CASSQRLAYEQYF.

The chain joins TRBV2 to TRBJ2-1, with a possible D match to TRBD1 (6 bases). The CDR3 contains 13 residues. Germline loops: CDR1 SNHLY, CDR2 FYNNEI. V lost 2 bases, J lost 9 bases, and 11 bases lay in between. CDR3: CASSERIGGEQFF. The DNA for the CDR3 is TGTGCCAGCAGTGAAAGAATAGGGGGTGAGCAGTTCTTC.

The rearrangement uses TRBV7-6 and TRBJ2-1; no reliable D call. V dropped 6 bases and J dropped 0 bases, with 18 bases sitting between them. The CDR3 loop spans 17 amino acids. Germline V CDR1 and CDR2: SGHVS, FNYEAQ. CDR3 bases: TGTGCCAGCAGATCAAACCGCGGAGTAAGCTCCTACAATGAGCAGTTCTTC. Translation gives CASRSNRGVSSYNEQFF.

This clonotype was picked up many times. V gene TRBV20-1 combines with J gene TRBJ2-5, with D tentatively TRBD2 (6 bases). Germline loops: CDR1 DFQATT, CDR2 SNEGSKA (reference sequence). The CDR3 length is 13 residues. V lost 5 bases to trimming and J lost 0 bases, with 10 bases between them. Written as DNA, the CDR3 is TGCAGTGCTCTGGAGGGTTACCAAGAGACCCAGTACTTC. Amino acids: CSALEGYQETQYF.

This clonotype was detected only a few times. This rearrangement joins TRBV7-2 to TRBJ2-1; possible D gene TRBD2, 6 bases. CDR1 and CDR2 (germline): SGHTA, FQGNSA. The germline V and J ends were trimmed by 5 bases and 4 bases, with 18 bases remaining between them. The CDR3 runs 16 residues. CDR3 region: CASSAWAGTGYNEQFF. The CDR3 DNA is TGTGCCAGCAGCGCATGGGCCGGGACTGGGTACAATGAGCAGTTCTTC.

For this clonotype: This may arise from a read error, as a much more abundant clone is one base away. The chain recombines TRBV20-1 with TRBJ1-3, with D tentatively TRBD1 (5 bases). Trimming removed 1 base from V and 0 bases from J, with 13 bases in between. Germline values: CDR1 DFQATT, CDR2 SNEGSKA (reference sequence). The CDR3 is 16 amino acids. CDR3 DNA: TGCAGTGCTAGAGTTGGGGGGGGGTACTCTGGAAACACCATATATTTT. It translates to CSARVGGGYSGNTIYF.

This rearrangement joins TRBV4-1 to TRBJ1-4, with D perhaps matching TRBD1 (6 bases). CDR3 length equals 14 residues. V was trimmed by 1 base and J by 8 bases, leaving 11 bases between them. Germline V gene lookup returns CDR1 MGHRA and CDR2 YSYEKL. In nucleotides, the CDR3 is TGCGCCAGCAGCCAAGGGGAGACAGGAGAAAAACTGTTTTTT. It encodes CASSQGETGEKLFF.

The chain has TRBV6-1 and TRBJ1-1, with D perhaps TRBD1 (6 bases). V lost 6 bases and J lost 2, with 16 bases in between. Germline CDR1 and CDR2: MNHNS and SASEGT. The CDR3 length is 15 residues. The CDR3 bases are TGTGCCAGCAGCCGAACAGGGAGGGCCAACACTGAAGCTTTCTTT. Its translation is CASSRTGRANTEAFF.

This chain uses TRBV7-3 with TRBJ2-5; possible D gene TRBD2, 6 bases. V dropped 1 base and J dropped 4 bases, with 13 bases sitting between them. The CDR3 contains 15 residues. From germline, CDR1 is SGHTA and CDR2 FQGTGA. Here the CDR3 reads CASSLRGGQGETQYF. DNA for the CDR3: TGTGCCAGCAGCTTAAGAGGAGGGCAAGGAGAGACCCAGTACTTC.

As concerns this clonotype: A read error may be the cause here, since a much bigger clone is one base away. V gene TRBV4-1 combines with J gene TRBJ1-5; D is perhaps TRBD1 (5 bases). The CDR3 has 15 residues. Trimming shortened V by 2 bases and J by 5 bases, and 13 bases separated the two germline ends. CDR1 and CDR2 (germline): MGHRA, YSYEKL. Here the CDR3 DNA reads TGCGCCAGCAGCCAATTACGGGACGGACATCAGCCCCAGCATTTT. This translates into CASSQLRDGHQPQHF.

CDR3: CASSPSGGAWGYTF. The CDR3 coding sequence is TGTGCCAGCAGCCCTAGCGGAGGTGCTTGGGGCTACACCTTC. The J gene is TRBJ1-2, the V gene TRBV7-2; D not certain. Germline loops: CDR1 SGHTA, CDR2 FQGNSA. V lost 5 bases, J lost 8 bases, and 18 bases lay in between. The CDR3 has 14 residues.

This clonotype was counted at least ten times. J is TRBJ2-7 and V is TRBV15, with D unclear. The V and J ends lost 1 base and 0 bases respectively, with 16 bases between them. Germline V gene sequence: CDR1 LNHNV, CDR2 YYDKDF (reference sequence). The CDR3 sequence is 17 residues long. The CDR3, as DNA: TGTGCCACCAGCAGAGTCCAGTCTCGCCCTTTCTCCTACGAGCAGTACTTC. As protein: CATSRVQSRPFSYEQYF. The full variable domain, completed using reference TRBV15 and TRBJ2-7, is DAMVIQNPRYQVTQFGKPVTLSCSQTLNHNVMYWYQQKSSQAPKLLFHYYDKDFNNEADTPDNFQSRRPNTSFCFLDIRSPGLGDTAMYLCATSRVQSRPFSYEQYFGPGTRLTVT.

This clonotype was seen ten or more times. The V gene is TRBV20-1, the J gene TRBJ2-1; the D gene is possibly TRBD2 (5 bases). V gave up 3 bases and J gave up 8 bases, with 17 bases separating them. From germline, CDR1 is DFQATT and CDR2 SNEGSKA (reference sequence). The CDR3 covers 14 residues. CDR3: CSASSWGGSDEQFF. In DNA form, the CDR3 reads TGCAGTGCTAGCTCGTGGGGTGGTAGCGATGAGCAGTTCTTC.

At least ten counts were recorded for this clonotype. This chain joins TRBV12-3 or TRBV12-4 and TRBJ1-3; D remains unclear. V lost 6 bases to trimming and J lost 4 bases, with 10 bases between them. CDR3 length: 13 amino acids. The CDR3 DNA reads TGTGCCAGCAGCCCGCTGAGAGGAAACACCATATATTTT. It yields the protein CASSPLRGNTIYF.

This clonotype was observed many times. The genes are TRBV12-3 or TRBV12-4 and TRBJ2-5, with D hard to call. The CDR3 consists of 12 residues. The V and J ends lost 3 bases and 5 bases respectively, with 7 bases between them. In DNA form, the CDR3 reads TGTGCCAGCAGTTTCTTGTTGGAGACCCAGTACTTC. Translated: CASSFLLETQYF.